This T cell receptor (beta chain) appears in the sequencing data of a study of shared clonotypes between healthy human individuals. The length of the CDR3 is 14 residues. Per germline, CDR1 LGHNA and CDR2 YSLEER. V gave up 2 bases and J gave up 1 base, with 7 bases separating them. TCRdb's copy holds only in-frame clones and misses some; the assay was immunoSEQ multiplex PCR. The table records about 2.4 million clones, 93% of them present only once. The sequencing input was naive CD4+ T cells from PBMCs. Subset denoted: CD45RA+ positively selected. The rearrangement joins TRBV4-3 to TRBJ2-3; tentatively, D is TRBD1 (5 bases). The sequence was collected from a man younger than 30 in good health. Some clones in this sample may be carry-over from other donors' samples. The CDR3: CASSQQGRTDTQYF. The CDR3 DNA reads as TGCGCCAGCAGCCAACAGGGCCGCACAGATACGCAGTATTTT.